The 15 T cell receptor beta chains listed next were all sequenced from one sample in a study of cytomegalovirus exposure and HLA in healthy donors. PCR amplification relied on 60 Vbeta primers (plus 13 Jbeta primers). Using immunoSEQ multiplex PCR, the repertoire was profiled, and TCRdb retains in-frame clones only, with some absent. The sample lists around 120,000 clones, roughly 79% occurring once. The sample taken for sequencing was PBMCs. The receptors originated from a woman under 30 in good health and CMV-seronegative.

The chain combines TRBV5-6 with TRBJ1-5, with a possible D match to TRBD1 (6 bases). The CDR3 extends over 14 amino acids. V was clipped by 4 bases and J by 2 bases, with 10 bases between them. Germline V gene sequence: CDR1 SGHDT, CDR2 YYEEEE. The CDR3 DNA is TGTGCCAGCAGCGAGACAGGTCGCAATCAGCCCCAGCATTTT. Its translation is CASSETGRNQPQHF.

For the CDR3, the DNA is TGTGCCAGCACCAGCGCGGGGCAGAAGAACACTGAAGCTTTCTTT. It yields the protein CASTSAGQKNTEAFF. This chain joins TRBV28 and TRBJ1-1; D perhaps matches TRBD1 (5 bases). In germline, CDR1 is MDHEN, CDR2 SYDVKM. The CDR3 consists of 15 residues. Trimming took off 7 bases at V and 1 base at J, with 16 bases between the two ends.

In this sample, this clone turned up a few times. One end of the junction fails to match germline, which may point to a read error. V is TRBV6-1 and J is TRBJ1-5; D is undetermined. The CDR3 is 11 amino acids. CDR1 and CDR2 from the germline V gene are MNHNS and SASEGT. The CDR3 DNA follows: TGTGCCAGCAGTGTAGGGCTCCTATGGAGGTTT. Translation gives CASSVGLLWRF.

V usage is TRBV7-9 and J usage is TRBJ2-3, with 8 bases matching TRBD1. With 6 bases clipped from V and 3 bases from J, the junction kept 5 bases outside the gene matches. CDR1 is SEHNR and CDR2 is FQNEAQ in the germline V gene (reference sequence). The CDR3 totals 14 residues. The CDR3 bases are TGTGCCAGCAGTAGGACAGGGTCAACAGATACGCAGTATTTT. This translates into CASSRTGSTDTQYF.

J is TRBJ2-7 and V is TRBV29-1; 8 positions match TRBD2. Trimming cost V 4 bases and J 5 bases; bases outside gene matches: 13. Germline V gene data show CDR1 as SQVTM and CDR2 as ANQGSEA. The CDR3 extends over 15 amino acids. In nucleotides, the CDR3 is TGCAGCGTTGTGGTCGCGGGGGGAATATCGAACGAGCAGTACTTC. It encodes CSVVVAGGISNEQYF.

This chain connects TRBV2 to TRBJ2-5, with 10 bases fitting TRBD1. CDR3 length: 16 residues. Germline loops: CDR1 SNHLY, CDR2 FYNNEI. Trimming at V came to 5 bases and at J to 5 bases, leaving 11 bases not matched to a gene. The CDR3 DNA sequence: TGTGCCAGCAGTCTTACCGGGACAGGGGTCAGGGAGACCCAGTACTTC. The encoded protein is CASSLTGTGVRETQYF.

In its sample, this clone was seen a few times. The chain is built from TRBV7-6 and TRBJ1-5; no clear D gene. This CDR3 is built from 13 residues. Trimming cost V 1 base and J 11 bases, with 12 bases left between them. CDR1 and CDR2 from the germline V gene are SGHVS and FNYEAQ. In nucleotides, the CDR3 is TGTGCCAGCAGCTTAGACCGGACTGCTTCCCAGCATTTT. The encoded protein is CASSLDRTASQHF. The entire variable domain, with the rest obtained from reference TRBV7-6 and TRBJ1-5, is as follows: GAGVSQSPRYKVTKRGQDVALRCDPISGHVSLYWYRQALGQGPEFLTYFNYEAQQDKSGLPNDRFSAERPEGSISTLTIQRTEQRDSAMYRCASSLDRTASQHFGDGTRLSIL.

J is TRBJ1-2 and V is TRBV4-1; D is undetermined. The CDR3 is 16 residues long. Deletions cut 0 bases from V and 0 bases from J, with 11 bases between. The germline V gene has CDR1 MGHRA and CDR2 YSYEKL. The CDR3 region is CASSQDRQVANYGYTF. The CDR3 bases are TGCGCCAGCAGCCAAGATCGGCAGGTAGCTAACTATGGCTACACCTTC.

V usage is TRBV7-9 and J usage is TRBJ1-2, with D perhaps TRBD1 (5 bases). The CDR3 runs 14 residues. The germline CDR1 and CDR2 sequences are SEHNR and FQNEAQ (reference sequence). The V gene lost 3 bases and the J gene lost 4 bases, with 12 bases spanning the gap. CDR3 protein: CASSLDQGSYGYTF. The CDR3 DNA is TGTGCCAGCAGCTTGGATCAGGGTTCCTATGGCTACACCTTC.

The gene calls are TRBV11-2 and TRBJ1-4; D remains ambiguous. The germline V and J ends were trimmed by 3 bases and 0 bases, with 5 bases remaining between them. Germline CDR1 SGHAT, CDR2 FQNNGV. The CDR3 contains 14 residues. For the CDR3, the DNA is TGTGCCAGCAGCTTCACTGCAACTAATGAAAAACTGTTTTTT. Its translation: CASSFTATNEKLFF.

V gene TRBV6-1 combines with J gene TRBJ1-6, with D possibly being TRBD1 (5 bases). The length of the CDR3 is 13 residues. V was cut by 0 bases and J by 9 bases, with 6 bases left in between. Germline values: CDR1 MNHNS, CDR2 SASEGT. In nucleotides, the CDR3 is TGTGCCAGCAGTGAAGCTAGGGGTTCACCCCTCCACTTT. It codes for CASSEARGSPLHF.

V gene TRBV28 combines with J gene TRBJ2-6, with D possibly TRBD2 on 5 matching bases. This CDR3 region has 12 residues. Germline V gives CDR1 MDHEN, CDR2 SYDVKM. Trimming cost V 8 bases and J 4 bases, with 6 bases left between them. The CDR3 DNA sequence: TGTGCCAGCCGCGGGGGGGCCAACGTCCTGACTTTC. This sequence encodes CASRGGANVLTF.

J is TRBJ2-2 and V is TRBV30, with D hard to call. The V and J ends lost 0 bases and 6 bases respectively, with 8 bases between them. The CDR3 runs 13 residues. The germline V gene encodes CDR1 GTSNPN and CDR2 SVGIG (reference sequence). DNA for the CDR3: TGTGCCTGGAGTGTGGTTAGAGCCGGGGAGCTGTTTTTT. This translates into CAWSVVRAGELFF.

This clone has a handful of counts. The genes are TRBV5-1 and TRBJ1-2, with D possibly being TRBD1 (5 bases). CDR3 size: 14 residues. Germline V lookup: CDR1 SGHRS, CDR2 YFSETQ. Trimming took off 4 bases at V and 9 bases at J, with 19 bases between the two ends. CDR3 nucleotide sequence: TGCGCCAGCAGCCTTAAGGGGCCACCGGCGAGCTACACCTTC. It yields the protein CASSLKGPPASYTF.

The chain uses TRBV9 and TRBJ2-3; 10 bases map to TRBD1. With V trimmed by 4 bases and J by 2 bases, 4 bases remained unmatched. The germline V gene encodes CDR1 SGDLS and CDR2 YYNGEE. This CDR3 spans 15 amino acids. CDR3 in amino acids: CASSSGQGYTDTQYF. The CDR3 nucleotides read TGTGCCAGCAGCTCGGGACAGGGGTACACAGATACGCAGTATTTT.